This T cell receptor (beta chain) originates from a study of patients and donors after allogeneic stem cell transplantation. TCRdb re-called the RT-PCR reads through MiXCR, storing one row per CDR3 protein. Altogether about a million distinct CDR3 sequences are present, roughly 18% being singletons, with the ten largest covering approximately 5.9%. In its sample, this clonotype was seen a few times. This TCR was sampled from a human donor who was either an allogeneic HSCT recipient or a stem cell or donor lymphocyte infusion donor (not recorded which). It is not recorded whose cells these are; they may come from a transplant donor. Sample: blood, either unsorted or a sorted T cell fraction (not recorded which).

The CDR3 protein is CASSPGSGGDGYTF. The CDR3 bases are TGTGCCAGCAGCCCAGGGTCCGGCGGCGATGGCTACACCTTC. The rearrangement joins TRBV11-2 to TRBJ1-2; D is perhaps TRBD1 (5 bases). Per the germline V gene, CDR1 is SGHAT and CDR2 is FQNNGV. Trimming removed 5 bases from V and 6 bases from J, with 16 bases in between. CDR3 length equals 14 residues.